The clone carrying this TCR beta chain has at least ten counts. Its antigen is not identified. This entry is derived from a study of CD8 T cells in ankylosing spondylitis. From germline, CDR1 is DFQATT and CDR2 SNEGSKA (reference sequence). CDR3 length: 13 residues. MiXCR, applied by TCRdb to the 5' RACE reads, yields one record per CDR3 protein. Of about 130,000 distinct CDR3 sequences listed, over 6.5% are singletons. Study conclusions and caveats: One TCR beta motif, made up of eight or nine highly homologous variants, appeared characteristic of ankylosing spondylitis blood. A subset of motif variants has previously been described in the synovial fluid and blood of reactive arthritis. Disease-linked clones bore a CD8+ phenotype and were relatively rare in peripheral blood.

The gene calls are TRBV20-1 and TRBJ2-1; 10 bases align to TRBD2. The sequenced sample consisted of blood, either unsorted or a sorted T cell fraction (not recorded which). This TCR came from a male donor with ankylosing spondylitis or in good health (not recorded which). CDR3: CRLSGGGYNEQFF. The CDR3 DNA is TGCAGATTGAGCGGGGGGGGGTACAATGAGCAGTTCTTC.